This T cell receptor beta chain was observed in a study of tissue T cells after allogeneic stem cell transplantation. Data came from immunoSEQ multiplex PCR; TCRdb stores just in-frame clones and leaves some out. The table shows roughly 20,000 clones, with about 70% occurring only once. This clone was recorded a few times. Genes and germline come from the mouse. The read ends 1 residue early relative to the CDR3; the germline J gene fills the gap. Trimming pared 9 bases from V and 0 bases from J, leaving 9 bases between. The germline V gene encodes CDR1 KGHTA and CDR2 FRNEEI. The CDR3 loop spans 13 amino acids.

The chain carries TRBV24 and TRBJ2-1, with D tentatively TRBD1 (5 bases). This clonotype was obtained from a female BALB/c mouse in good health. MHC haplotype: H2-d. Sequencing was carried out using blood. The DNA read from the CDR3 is TGTGCCAGGGACATCTATAACTATGCTGAGCAGTTC. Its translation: CARDIYNYAEQF. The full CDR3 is CARDIYNYAEQFF.